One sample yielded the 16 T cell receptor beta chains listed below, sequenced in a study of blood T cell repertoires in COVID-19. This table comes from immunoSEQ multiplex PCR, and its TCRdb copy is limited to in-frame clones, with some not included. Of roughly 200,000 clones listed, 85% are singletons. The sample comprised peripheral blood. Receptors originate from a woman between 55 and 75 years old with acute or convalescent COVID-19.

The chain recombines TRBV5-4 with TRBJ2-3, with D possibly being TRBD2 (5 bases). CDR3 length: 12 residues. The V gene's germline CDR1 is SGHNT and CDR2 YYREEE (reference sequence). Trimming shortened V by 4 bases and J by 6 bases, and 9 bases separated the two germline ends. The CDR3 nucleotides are TGTGCCAGCAGCCCCGCGGGCGATACGCAGTATTTT. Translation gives CASSPAGDTQYF.

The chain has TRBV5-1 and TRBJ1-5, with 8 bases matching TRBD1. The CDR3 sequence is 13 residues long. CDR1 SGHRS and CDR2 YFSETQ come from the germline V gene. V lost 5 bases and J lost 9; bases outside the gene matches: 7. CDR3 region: CASRPGGQGPQHF. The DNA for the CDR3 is TGCGCCAGCAGACCAGGGGGCCAGGGGCCCCAGCATTTT.

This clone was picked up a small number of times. DNA for the CDR3: TGTGCCACCAGCAGCCCGGGGACTAGCGGTGTAGTGTTCTACAATGAGCAGTTCTTC. This translates into CATSSPGTSGVVFYNEQFF. The rearrangement uses TRBV15 and TRBJ2-1, with TRBD2 matching 11 bases. The ends lost 3 bases at V and 3 bases at J; junction bases unmatched: 13. This CDR3 has 19 amino acids. CDR1 is LNHNV and CDR2 is YYDKDF in the germline V gene (reference sequence).

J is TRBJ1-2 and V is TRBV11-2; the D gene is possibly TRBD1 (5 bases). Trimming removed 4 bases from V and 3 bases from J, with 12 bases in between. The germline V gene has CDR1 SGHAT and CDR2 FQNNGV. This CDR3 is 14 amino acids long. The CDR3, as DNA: TGTGCCAGCAGCTCCTCGACAGATTACTATGGCTACACCTTC. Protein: CASSSSTDYYGYTF.

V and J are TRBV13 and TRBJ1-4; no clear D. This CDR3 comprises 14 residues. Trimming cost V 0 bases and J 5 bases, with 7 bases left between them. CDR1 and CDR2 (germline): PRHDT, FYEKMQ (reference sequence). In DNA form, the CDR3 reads TGTGCCAGCAGCTTAGGGCAGAAAAATGAAAAACTGTTTTTT. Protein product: CASSLGQKNEKLFF.

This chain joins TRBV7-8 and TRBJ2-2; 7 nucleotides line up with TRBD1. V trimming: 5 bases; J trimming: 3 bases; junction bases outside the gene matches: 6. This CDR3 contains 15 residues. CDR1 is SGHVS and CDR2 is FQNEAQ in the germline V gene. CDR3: CASSPGQRYTGELFF. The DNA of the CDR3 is TGTGCCAGCAGCCCGGGACAGAGATACACCGGGGAGCTGTTTTTT.

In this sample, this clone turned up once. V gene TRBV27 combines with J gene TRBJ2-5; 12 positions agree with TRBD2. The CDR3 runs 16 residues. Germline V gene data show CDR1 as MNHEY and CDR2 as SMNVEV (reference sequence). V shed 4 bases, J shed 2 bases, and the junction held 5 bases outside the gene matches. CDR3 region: CASSSRTSGNQETQYF. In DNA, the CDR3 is TGTGCCAGCAGTTCGCGGACTAGCGGGAATCAAGAGACCCAGTACTTC.

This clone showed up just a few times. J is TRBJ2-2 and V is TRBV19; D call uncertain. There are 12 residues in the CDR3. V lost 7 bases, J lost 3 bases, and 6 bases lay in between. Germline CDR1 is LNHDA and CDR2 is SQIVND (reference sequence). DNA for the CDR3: TGTGCCAGTACCTTAGACACCGGGGAGCTGTTTTTT. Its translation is CASTLDTGELFF.

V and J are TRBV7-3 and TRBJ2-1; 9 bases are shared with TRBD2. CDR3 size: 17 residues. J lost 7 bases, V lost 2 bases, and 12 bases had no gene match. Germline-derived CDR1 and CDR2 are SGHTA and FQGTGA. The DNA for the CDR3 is TGTGCCAGCAGCTTACATCCGGCGGGAGGGAAGGAGAATGAGCAGTTCTTC. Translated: CASSLHPAGGKENEQFF. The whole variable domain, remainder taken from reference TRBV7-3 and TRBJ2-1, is GAGVSQTPSNKVTEKGKYVELRCDPISGHTALYWYRQSLGQGPEFLIYFQGTGAADDSGLPNDRFFAVRPEGSVSTLKIQRTERGDSAVYLCASSLHPAGGKENEQFFGPGTRLTVL.

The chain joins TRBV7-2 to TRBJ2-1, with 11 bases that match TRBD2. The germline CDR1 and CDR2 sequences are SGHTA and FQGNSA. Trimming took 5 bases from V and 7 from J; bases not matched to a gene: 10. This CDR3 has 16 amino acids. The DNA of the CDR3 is TGTGCCAGCAGCCCGTTTACTAGCGGGAGTCTTAATGAGCAGTTCTTC. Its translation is CASSPFTSGSLNEQFF.

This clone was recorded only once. CDR3 DNA sequence: TGCAGTGCTGATTACAGCACTGAAGCTTTCTTT. Translated: CSADYSTEAFF. The V and J genes are TRBV20-1 and TRBJ1-1; D remains unclear. The CDR3 is 11 residues long. Trimming cost V 5 bases and J 4 bases, with 8 bases left between them. CDR1 is DFQATT, CDR2 SNEGSKA, per germline (reference sequence).

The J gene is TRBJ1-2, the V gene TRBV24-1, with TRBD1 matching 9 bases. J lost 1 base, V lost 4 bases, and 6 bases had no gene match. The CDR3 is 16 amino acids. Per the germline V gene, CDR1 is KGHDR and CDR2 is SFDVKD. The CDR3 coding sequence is TGTGCCACCAGTGAGGGGGGGACAGGGAATAACTATGGCTACACCTTC. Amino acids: CATSEGGTGNNYGYTF.

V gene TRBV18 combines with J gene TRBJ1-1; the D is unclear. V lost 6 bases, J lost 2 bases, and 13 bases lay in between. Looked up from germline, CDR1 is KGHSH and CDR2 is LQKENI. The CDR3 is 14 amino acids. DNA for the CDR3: TGTGCCAGCTCGCAGATCGTTGCCAACACTGAAGCTTTCTTT. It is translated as CASSQIVANTEAFF.

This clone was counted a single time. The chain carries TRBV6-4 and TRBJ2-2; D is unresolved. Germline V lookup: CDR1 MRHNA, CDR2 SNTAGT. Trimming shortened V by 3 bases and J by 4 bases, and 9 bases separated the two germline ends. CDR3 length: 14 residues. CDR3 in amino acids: CASSEESGTGELFF. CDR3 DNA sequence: TGTGCCAGCAGTGAAGAGAGTGGCACCGGGGAGCTGTTTTTT.

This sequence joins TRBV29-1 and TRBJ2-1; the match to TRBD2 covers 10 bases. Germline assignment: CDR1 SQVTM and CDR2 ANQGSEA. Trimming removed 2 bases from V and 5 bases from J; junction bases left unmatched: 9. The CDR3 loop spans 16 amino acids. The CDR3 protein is CSVERAGGPGDNEQFF. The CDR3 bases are TGCAGCGTTGAAAGAGCGGGAGGGCCCGGCGACAATGAGCAGTTCTTC.

This CDR3 reads CASSIQGANTGELFF. As DNA, the CDR3 is TGTGCCAGTAGTATACAGGGGGCGAACACCGGGGAGCTGTTTTTT. V gene TRBV19 combines with J gene TRBJ2-2, with 7 bases aligning to TRBD1. Germline loops: CDR1 LNHDA, CDR2 SQIVND (reference sequence). The V gene end was trimmed by 2 bases and the J gene end by 0 bases; junction bases not matched to a gene: 0. The CDR3 extends over 15 amino acids.